Following are 20 T cell receptor beta chains from one sample sequenced in a study of glioma-infiltrating T cells after dendritic cell vaccination. The method was immunoSEQ multiplex PCR; TCRdb's version includes in-frame clones alone and lacks a portion of them. The sample has 93,000 or so clones, roughly 76% seen once. The input for sequencing was blood, taken before dendritic cell vaccination. Receptor source: a human donor with glioblastoma.

The V gene is TRBV2, the J gene TRBJ1-2; 9 nucleotides align to TRBD1. The germline V gene encodes CDR1 SNHLY and CDR2 FYNNEI. V trimming: 5 bases; J trimming: 4 bases; junction bases outside the gene matches: 5. CDR3 size: 14 residues. Written as DNA, the CDR3 is TGTGCCAGCAGTAGGGACAGGGCGCTCTATGGCTACACCTTC. Translated: CASSRDRALYGYTF.

The chain links TRBV1 to TRBJ2-3; TRBD2 is taken as the D call from the table, unchecked against the DNA. TRBV1 is a pseudogene segment. The CDR3 runs to 15 residues. CDR3 in DNA: TGCACCAGGGAGCCGGGACTAGCGGGGGCAGATACGCAGTATTTT. The encoded protein is CTREPGLAGADTQYF.

As for this clone: This CDR3 is also generated by other DNA sequences in the sample. The J gene is TRBJ1-1, the V gene TRBV14; D possibly corresponds to TRBD1 (5 bases). The CDR3 consists of 13 residues. The V and J ends lost 1 base and 8 bases respectively, with 11 bases between them. Germline CDR1 reads SGHDN; CDR2 reads FVKESK. CDR3 residues: CASSQARGREAFF. CDR3 coding DNA: TGTGCCAGCAGCCAAGCTCGGGGGAGAGAAGCTTTCTTT.

This clone showed up just a few times. The V call is TRBV4-1, the J call TRBJ2-3, with D uncertain. The CDR3 contains 13 residues. Germline V CDR1 and CDR2: MGHRA, YSYEKL. V lost 1 base and J 2 bases, leaving 4 bases between the germline ends. Here the CDR3 reads CASSQVVTDTQYF. CDR3 bases: TGCGCCAGCAGCCAAGTCGTCACAGATACGCAGTATTTT.

The genes are TRBV15 and TRBJ1-4; no clear D gene. Germline-derived CDR1 and CDR2 are LNHNV and YYDKDF (reference sequence). V was cut by 0 bases and J by 7 bases, with 12 bases left in between. This CDR3 is 15 amino acids long. CDR3 sequence (DNA): TGTGCCACCAGCAGAGATGGAGGGCCAGGTGAAAAACTGTTTTTT. It translates to CATSRDGGPGEKLFF.

This chain connects TRBV4-1 to TRBJ2-1; 8 nucleotides match TRBD1. CDR3 length equals 14 residues. V trimming: 2 bases; J trimming: 8 bases; junction bases outside the gene matches: 5. CDR1 MGHRA and CDR2 YSYEKL come from the germline V gene. CDR3 coding DNA: TGCGCCAGCAGCCAAACAGGGGGAATTGATGAGCAGTTCTTC. It yields the protein CASSQTGGIDEQFF.

This clone was observed once. This sequence joins TRBV29-1 and TRBJ2-1, with D perhaps TRBD1 (6 bases). The germline gives CDR1 SQVTM, CDR2 ANQGSEA. The CDR3 loop spans 14 amino acids. V lost 0 bases, J lost 4 bases, and 10 bases lay in between. CDR3 coding DNA: TGCAGCGTTGAAGATCCCACAGGGTACAATGAGCAGTTCTTC. This codes for CSVEDPTGYNEQFF.

The chain combines TRBV13 with TRBJ2-1; 8 bases align to TRBD2. Per the germline V gene, CDR1 is PRHDT and CDR2 is FYEKMQ (reference sequence). Trimming cost V 6 bases and J 8 bases; bases outside gene matches: 12. This CDR3 spans 15 amino acids. CDR3 sequence reads: CASRPGLDRLDEQFF. CDR3 bases: TGTGCCAGCAGACCGGGACTAGACCGTTTGGATGAGCAGTTCTTC. Full variable domain (missing parts from reference TRBV13 and TRBJ2-1): AAGVIQSPRHLIKEKRETATLKCYPIPRHDTVYWYQQGPGQDPQFLISFYEKMQSDKGSIPDRFSAQQFSDYHSELNMSSLELGDSALYFCASRPGLDRLDEQFFGPGTRLTVL.

J is TRBJ2-1 and V is TRBV19; the D gene is possibly TRBD1 (6 bases). Germline CDR1 and CDR2: LNHDA and SQIVND (reference sequence). CDR3 length equals 19 residues. V was cut by 4 bases and J by 3 bases, with 25 bases left in between. The CDR3 here is CASSTRDLGGRSFYNEQFF. The CDR3 region has the DNA TGTGCCAGTAGTACCCGTGACCTAGGGGGAAGGAGTTTCTACAATGAGCAGTTCTTC.

This clone has a single count. The rearrangement uses TRBV6-1 and TRBJ1-4; D possibly corresponds to TRBD1 (6 bases). Germline lookup yields CDR1 MNHNS and CDR2 SASEGT. Trimming took 5 bases from V and 8 from J, leaving 15 bases between them. This CDR3 comprises 14 residues. Here the CDR3 DNA reads TGTGCCAGCAGTTCCCTGACAGGTGAAGAAAAACTGTTTTTT. It codes for CASSSLTGEEKLFF.

J is TRBJ1-1 and V is TRBV7-8; D might be TRBD1 (5 bases). The CDR3 is made up of 16 amino acids. Trimming stripped 1 base from V and 1 base from J, with 13 bases between. Germline loops: CDR1 SGHVS, CDR2 FQNEAQ. The DNA for the CDR3 is TGTGCCAGCAGCTTAGTTCTAGGGCAGGGGAACACTGAAGCTTTCTTT. Encoded protein: CASSLVLGQGNTEAFF.

The CDR3 sequence: CASSDRQGAQYF. The CDR3 bases are TGCGCCAGCAGTGACCGACAGGGAGCGCAGTACTTC. The chain has TRBV10-1 and TRBJ2-5; 7 bases fit TRBD1. Trimming took 3 bases from V and 11 from J; bases not matched to a gene: 6. Germline V gives CDR1 WNHNN, CDR2 SYGVQD (reference sequence). The CDR3 is 12 residues long.

The V gene is TRBV4-3, the J gene TRBJ1-1, with a possible D match to TRBD1 (6 bases). The CDR3 is 15 residues long. Trimming stripped 0 bases from V and 1 base from J, with 9 bases between. Germline loops: CDR1 LGHNA, CDR2 YSLEER. The CDR3: CASSQDRGGNTEAFF. In DNA form, the CDR3 reads TGCGCCAGCAGCCAAGACAGGGGCGGGAACACTGAAGCTTTCTTT.

The chain carries TRBV2 and TRBJ1-6, with 7 bases aligning to TRBD1. Looked up from germline, CDR1 is SNHLY and CDR2 is FYNNEI. Germline trimming cut 6 bases from V and 5 bases from J; bases unmatched to any gene: 4. The CDR3 totals 14 residues. The DNA of the CDR3 is TGTGCCAGCAGAGCCGGGACAGATAATTCACCCCTCCACTTT. Translating it yields CASRAGTDNSPLHF.

The rearrangement joins TRBV7-2 to TRBJ2-2; TRBD2 matches at 12 bases. The CDR3 sequence is 16 residues long. Germline trimming cut 6 bases from V and 5 bases from J; bases unmatched to any gene: 7. Germline V lookup: CDR1 SGHTA, CDR2 FQGNSA. The CDR3 region is CASREWTSGATGELFF. The DNA for the CDR3 is TGTGCCAGCAGGGAATGGACTAGCGGGGCTACCGGGGAGCTGTTTTTT.

The chain joins TRBV4-3 to TRBJ2-3; weak D call: TRBD1 (5 bases). The V gene's germline CDR1 is LGHNA and CDR2 YSLEER. There are 17 residues in the CDR3. Trimming pared 0 bases from V and 1 base from J, leaving 14 bases between. The CDR3 DNA follows: TGCGCCAGCAGCCAAGATATGGGCAGGGATGGCACAGATACGCAGTATTTT. Translation gives CASSQDMGRDGTDTQYF.

This chain links TRBV29-1 with TRBJ2-2; the match to TRBD2 covers 7 bases. From germline, CDR1 is SQVTM and CDR2 ANQGSEA. The trim removed 7 bases at V and 6 bases at J, leaving 8 bases unmatched. The CDR3 sequence is 13 residues long. CDR3 loop: CSAGRAGAGELFF. CDR3 sequence (DNA): TGCAGCGCAGGTCGGGCGGGGGCCGGGGAGCTGTTTTTT.

The chain joins TRBV4-2 to TRBJ1-2; weak D call: TRBD1 (5 bases). This CDR3 has 14 amino acids. Looked up from germline, CDR1 is LGHNA and CDR2 is YNFKEQ. The ends were cut back, 1 base at V and 5 bases at J, with 11 bases in the middle. The CDR3 loop reads CASSQAGAGYGYTF. The CDR3 DNA reads TGTGCCAGCAGCCAAGCTGGGGCCGGGTATGGCTACACCTTC.

The chain has TRBV6-1 and TRBJ1-5; D is unresolved. V lost 8 bases and J lost 7, with 12 bases in between. The CDR3 length is 12 residues. The germline V gene encodes CDR1 MNHNS and CDR2 SASEGT. CDR3 loop: CASGQQSQPQHF. The CDR3 DNA follows: TGTGCCAGCGGGCAGCAGTCACAGCCCCAGCATTTT.

V and J are TRBV27 and TRBJ1-1; weak D call: TRBD1 (6 bases). The CDR3 contains 15 residues. Germline V gene lookup returns CDR1 MNHEY and CDR2 SMNVEV (reference sequence). The V gene lost 5 bases and the J gene lost 3 bases, with 16 bases spanning the gap. The CDR3 protein is CASSRRQARDTEAFF. In DNA, the CDR3 is TGTGCCAGCAGTAGAAGACAGGCGAGGGACACTGAAGCTTTCTTT.